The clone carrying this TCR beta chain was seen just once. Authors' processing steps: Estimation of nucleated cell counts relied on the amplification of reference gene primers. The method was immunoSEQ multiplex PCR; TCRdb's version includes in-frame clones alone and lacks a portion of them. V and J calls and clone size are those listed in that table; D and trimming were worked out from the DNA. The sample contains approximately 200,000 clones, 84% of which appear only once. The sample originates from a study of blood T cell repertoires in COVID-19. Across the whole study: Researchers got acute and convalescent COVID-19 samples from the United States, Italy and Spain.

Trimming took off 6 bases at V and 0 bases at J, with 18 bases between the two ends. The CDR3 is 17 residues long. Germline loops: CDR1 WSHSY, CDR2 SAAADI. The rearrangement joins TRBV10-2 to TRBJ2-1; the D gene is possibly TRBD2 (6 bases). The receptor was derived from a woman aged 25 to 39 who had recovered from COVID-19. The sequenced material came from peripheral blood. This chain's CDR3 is CASRGFGRESSYNEQFF. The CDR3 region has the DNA TGCGCCAGCAGAGGTTTTGGGCGGGAAAGCTCCTACAATGAGCAGTTCTTC.